This T cell receptor beta chain was observed in a study of T cell responses to AZD1222 COVID-19 vaccine. This CDR3 has 12 residues. Germline V CDR1 and CDR2: LGHDT, YNNKEL (reference sequence). With 1 base removed from V and 5 bases from J, the gap between germline ends came to 3 bases. Produced via immunoSEQ multiplex PCR; TCRdb's table is partial and in-frame only. This sample has roughly 150,000 clones, with around 90% found just once. Study results and caveats: Of the AZD1222 recipients, only 5 or 6 were seropositive at baseline.

This clone was observed a single time. Its antigen remains unknown. This TCR was sampled from an adult in good health. The V gene is TRBV3-1 (or the pseudogene TRBV3-2), the J gene TRBJ2-1; no definite D call. This material consisted of peripheral blood, taken on day 0 of AZD1222 vaccination. The CDR3 loop reads CASSQVNNEQFF. CDR3 sequence (DNA): TGTGCCAGCAGCCAAGTAAACAATGAGCAGTTCTTC.